This TCR beta chain originates from a study of blood T cells in healthy people across ages. A second roughly 6 to 11 cycle PCR used barcoded and J-beta primers. MiXCR was run by TCRdb on the 5' RACE reads, yielding one entry per CDR3 protein. The data hold 1.8 million or so distinct CDR3 sequences, with 30% to 40% observed a single time. In this sample, this clonotype turned up a few times. CDR1 is SGHVS, CDR2 FQNEAQ, per germline. The trim removed 5 bases at V and 2 bases at J, leaving 7 bases unmatched. The CDR3 is made up of 15 amino acids. Input material: blood. The receptor's source is a human donor in good health. This chain uses TRBV7-8 with TRBJ2-5; 8 bases are shared with TRBD1. The CDR3 region is CASSGVGQAQETQYF. The CDR3 DNA sequence: TGTGCCAGCAGCGGGGTGGGACAGGCTCAAGAGACCCAGTACTTC.